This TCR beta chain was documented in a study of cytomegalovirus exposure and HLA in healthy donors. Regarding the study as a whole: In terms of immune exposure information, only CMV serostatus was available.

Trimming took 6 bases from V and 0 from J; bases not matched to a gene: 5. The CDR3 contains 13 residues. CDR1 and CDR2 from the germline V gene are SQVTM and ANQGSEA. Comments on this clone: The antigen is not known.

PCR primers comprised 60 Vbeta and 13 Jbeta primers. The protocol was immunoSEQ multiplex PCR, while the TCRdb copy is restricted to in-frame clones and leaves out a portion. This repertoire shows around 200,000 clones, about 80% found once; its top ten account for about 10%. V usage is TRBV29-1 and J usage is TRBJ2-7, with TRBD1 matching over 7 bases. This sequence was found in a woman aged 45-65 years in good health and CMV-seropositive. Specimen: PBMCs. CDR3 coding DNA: TGCAGCGTCCGACAGGGCAGCTCCTACGAGCAGTACTTC. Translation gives CSVRQGSSYEQYF.